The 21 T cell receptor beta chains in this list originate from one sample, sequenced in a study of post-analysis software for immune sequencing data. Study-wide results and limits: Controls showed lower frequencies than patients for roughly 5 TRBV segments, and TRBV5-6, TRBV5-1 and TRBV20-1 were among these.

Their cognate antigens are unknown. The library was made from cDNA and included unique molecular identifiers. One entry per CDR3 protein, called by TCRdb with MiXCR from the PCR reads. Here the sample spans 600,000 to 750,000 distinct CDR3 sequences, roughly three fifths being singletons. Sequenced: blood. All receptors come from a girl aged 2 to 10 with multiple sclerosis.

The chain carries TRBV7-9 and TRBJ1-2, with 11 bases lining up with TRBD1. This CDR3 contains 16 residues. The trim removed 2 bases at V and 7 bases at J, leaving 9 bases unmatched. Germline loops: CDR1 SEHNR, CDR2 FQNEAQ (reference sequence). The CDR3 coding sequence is TGTGCCAGCAGCTTAATTCTCGGACAGGGGGCGACTGGCTACACCTTC. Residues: CASSLILGQGATGYTF.

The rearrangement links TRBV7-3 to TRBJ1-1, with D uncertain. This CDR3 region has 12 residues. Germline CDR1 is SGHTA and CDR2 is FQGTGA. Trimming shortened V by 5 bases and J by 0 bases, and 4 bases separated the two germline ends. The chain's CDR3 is CASSKVNTEAFF. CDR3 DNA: TGTGCCAGCAGCAAGGTGAACACTGAAGCTTTCTTT.

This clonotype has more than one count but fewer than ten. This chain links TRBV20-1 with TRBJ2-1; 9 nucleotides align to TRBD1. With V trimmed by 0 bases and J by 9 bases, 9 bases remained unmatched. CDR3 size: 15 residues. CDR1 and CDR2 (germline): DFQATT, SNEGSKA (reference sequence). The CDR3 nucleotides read TGCAGTGCTAGAGATCCTGGGACAGGGTCGGGTGAGCAGTTCTTC. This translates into CSARDPGTGSGEQFF.

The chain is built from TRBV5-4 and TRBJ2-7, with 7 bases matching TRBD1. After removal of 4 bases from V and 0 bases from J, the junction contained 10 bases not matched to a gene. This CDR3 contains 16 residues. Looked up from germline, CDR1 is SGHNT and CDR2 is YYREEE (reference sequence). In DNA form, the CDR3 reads TGTGCCAGCAGCCTACCCGTCGCAGGGGGCTCCTACGAGCAGTACTTC. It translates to CASSLPVAGGSYEQYF.

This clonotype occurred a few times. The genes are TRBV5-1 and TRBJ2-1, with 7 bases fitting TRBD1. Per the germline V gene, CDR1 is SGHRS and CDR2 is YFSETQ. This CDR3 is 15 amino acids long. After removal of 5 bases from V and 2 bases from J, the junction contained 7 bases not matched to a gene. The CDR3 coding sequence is TGCGCCAGCAGTTTTGGGGACAGTACCTACAATGAGCAGTTCTTC. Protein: CASSFGDSTYNEQFF. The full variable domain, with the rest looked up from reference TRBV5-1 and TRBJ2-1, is KAGVTQTPRYLIKTRGQQVTLSCSPISGHRSVSWYQQTPGQGLQFLFEYFSETQRNKGNFPGRFSGRQFSNSRSEMNVSTLELGDSALYLCASSFGDSTYNEQFFGPGTRLTVL.

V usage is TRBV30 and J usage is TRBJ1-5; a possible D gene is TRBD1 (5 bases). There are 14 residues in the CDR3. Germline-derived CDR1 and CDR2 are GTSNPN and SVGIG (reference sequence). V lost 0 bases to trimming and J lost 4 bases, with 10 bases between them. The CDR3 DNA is TGTGCCTGGAGTGTACGGTCAGGGAATCAGCCCCAGCATTTT. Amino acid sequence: CAWSVRSGNQPQHF.

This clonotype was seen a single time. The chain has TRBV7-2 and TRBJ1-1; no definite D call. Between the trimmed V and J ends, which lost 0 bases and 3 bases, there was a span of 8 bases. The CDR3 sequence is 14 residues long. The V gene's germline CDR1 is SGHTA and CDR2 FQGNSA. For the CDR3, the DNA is TGTGCCAGCAGCTTAGCAATGTATGACACTGAAGCTTTCTTT. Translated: CASSLAMYDTEAFF.

The DNA of the CDR3 is TGTGCCAGCAGCTTAGGCGGGACAGGGGGCGATGGCTACACCTTC. It encodes CASSLGGTGGDGYTF. V and J are TRBV7-9 and TRBJ1-2; 12 positions agree with TRBD1. Germline assignment: CDR1 SEHNR and CDR2 FQNEAQ (reference sequence). The CDR3 extends over 15 amino acids. The junction had 3 bases not matched to a gene; V was cut back by 1 base and J by 6 bases.

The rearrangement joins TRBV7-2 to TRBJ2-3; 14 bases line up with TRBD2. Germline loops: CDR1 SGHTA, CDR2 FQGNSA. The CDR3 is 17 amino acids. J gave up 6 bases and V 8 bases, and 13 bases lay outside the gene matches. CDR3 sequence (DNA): TGTGCCAGCTGTCTTATTGGACTAGCGGGGGGTGGGGATACGCAGTATTTT. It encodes CASCLIGLAGGGDTQYF.

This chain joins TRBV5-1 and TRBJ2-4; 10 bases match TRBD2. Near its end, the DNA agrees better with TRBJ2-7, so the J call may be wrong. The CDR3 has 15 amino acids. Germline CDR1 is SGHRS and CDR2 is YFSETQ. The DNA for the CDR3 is TGCGCCAGCAGCTTGACACTAGCGGGAATAAACGAGCAGTACTTC. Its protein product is CASSLTLAGINEQYF.

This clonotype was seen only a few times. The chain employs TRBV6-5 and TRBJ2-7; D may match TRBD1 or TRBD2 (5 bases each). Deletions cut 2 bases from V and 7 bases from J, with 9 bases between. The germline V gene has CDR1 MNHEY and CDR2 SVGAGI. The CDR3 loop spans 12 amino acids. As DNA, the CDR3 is TGTGCCAGCAGTTACCCCGGGACGGAGCAGTACTTC. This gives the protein CASSYPGTEQYF.

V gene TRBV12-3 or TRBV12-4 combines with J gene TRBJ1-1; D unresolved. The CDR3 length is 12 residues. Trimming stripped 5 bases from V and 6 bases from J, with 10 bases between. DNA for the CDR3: TGTGCCAGCAGTCTCACACTGGCTGAAGCTTTCTTT. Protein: CASSLTLAEAFF.

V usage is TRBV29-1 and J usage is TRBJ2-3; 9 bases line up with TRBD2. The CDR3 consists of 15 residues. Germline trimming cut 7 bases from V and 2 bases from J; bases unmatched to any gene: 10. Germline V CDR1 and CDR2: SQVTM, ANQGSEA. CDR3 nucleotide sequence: TGCAGCGCCCCTGTGAGCGGGGGGTTCACAGATACGCAGTATTTT. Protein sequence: CSAPVSGGFTDTQYF.

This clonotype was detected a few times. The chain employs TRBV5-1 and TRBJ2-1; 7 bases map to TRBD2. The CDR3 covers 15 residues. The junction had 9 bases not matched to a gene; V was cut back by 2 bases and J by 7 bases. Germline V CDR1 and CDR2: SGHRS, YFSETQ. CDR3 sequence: CASSFRSGNENEQFF. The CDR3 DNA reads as TGCGCCAGCAGCTTTAGAAGCGGGAACGAGAATGAGCAGTTCTTC.

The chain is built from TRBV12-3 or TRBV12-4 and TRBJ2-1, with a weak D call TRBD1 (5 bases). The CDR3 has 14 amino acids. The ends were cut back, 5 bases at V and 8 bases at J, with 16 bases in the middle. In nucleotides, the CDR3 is TGTGCCAGCAGTCCCGGACACCTCGCCGATGAGCAGTTCTTC. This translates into CASSPGHLADEQFF.

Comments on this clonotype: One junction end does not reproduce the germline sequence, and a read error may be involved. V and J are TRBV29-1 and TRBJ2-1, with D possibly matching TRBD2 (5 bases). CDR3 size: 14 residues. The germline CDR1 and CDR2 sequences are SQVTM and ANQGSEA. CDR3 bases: TGCAGCGTTGGAGGGCCCCGGTCCTACAATGAGCAGTGCTTC. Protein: CSVGGPRSYNEQCF.

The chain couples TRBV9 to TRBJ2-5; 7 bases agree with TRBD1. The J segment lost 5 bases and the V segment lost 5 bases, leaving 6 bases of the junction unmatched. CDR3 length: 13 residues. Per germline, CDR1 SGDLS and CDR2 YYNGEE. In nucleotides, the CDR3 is TGTGCCAGCAGGGAACAGGGGACCGAGACCCAGTACTTC. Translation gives CASREQGTETQYF. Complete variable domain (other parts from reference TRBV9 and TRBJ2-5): DSGVTQTPKHLITATGQRVTLRCSPRSGDLSVYWYQQSLDQGLQFLIQYYNGEERAKGNILERFSAQQFPDLHSELNLSSLELGDSALYFCASREQGTETQYFGPGTRLLVL.

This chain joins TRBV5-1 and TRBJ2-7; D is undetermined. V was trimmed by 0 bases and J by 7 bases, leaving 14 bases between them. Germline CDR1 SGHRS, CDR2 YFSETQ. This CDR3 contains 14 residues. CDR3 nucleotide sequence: TGCGCCAGCAGCTTGGGGCTTATGACGGCGGAGCAGTACTTC. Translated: CASSLGLMTAEQYF.

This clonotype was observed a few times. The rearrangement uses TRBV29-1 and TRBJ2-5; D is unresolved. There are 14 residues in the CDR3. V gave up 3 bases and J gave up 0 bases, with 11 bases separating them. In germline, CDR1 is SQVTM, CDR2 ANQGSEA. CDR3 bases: TGCAGCGTTGATGGACGGACGTACCAAGAGACCCAGTACTTC. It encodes CSVDGRTYQETQYF.

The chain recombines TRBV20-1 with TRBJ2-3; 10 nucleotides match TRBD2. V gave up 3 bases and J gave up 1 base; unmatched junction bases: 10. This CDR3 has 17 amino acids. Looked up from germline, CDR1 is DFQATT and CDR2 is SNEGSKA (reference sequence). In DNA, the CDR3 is TGCAGTGCTAGTGGACTAGCGGCGAAGGGGGGCACAGATACGCAGTATTTT. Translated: CSASGLAAKGGTDTQYF.

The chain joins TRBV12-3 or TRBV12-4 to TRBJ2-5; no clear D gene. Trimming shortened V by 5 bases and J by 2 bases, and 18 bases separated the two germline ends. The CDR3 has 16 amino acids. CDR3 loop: CASSDPRYPFQETQYF. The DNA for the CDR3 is TGTGCCAGCAGTGACCCTAGATACCCATTTCAAGAGACCCAGTACTTC.